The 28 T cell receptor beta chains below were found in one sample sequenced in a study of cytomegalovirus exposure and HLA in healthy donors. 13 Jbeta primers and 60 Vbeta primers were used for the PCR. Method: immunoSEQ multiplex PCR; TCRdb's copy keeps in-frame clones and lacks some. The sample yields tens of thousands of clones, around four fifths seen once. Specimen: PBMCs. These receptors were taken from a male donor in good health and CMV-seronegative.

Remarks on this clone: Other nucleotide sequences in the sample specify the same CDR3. The CDR3 sequence: CASSLEVSGTEAFF. In nucleotides, the CDR3 is TGCGCCAGCAGCTTGGAGGTGTCGGGCACTGAAGCTTTCTTT. The rearrangement joins TRBV5-1 to TRBJ1-1; D remains unclear. CDR3 length: 14 residues. The germline CDR1 and CDR2 sequences are SGHRS and YFSETQ. Trimming cost V 0 bases and J 4 bases, with 10 bases left between them. The variable domain in full, with the rest retrieved from reference TRBV5-1 and TRBJ1-1, is KAGVTQTPRYLIKTRGQQVTLSCSPISGHRSVSWYQQTPGQGLQFLFEYFSETQRNKGNFPGRFSGRQFSNSRSEMNVSTLELGDSALYLCASSLEVSGTEAFFGQGTRLTVV.

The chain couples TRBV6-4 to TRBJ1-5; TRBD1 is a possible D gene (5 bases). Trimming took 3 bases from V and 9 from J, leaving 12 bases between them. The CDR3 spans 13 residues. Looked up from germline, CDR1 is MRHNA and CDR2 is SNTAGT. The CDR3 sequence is CASSEEGSGPQHF. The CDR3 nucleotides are TGTGCCAGCAGTGAGGAGGGGTCAGGGCCCCAGCATTTT.

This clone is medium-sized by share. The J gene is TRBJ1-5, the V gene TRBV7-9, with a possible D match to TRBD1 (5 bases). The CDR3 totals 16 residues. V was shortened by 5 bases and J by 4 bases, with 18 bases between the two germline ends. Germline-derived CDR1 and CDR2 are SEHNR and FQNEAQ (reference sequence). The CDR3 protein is CASSLWAGRDNQPQHF. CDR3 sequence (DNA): TGTGCCAGCAGCCTTTGGGCGGGACGGGATAATCAGCCCCAGCATTTT.

CDR3 sequence reads: CASSSRSGSSYNEQFF. CDR3 coding DNA: TGTGCCAGCAGCTCGAGGAGCGGGAGCTCCTACAATGAGCAGTTCTTC. The chain combines TRBV5-5 with TRBJ2-1, with TRBD2 identical over 8 bases. V shed 3 bases, J shed 0 bases, and the junction held 5 bases outside the gene matches. Germline-derived CDR1 and CDR2 are SGHKS and YYEKEE (reference sequence). CDR3 length equals 16 residues.

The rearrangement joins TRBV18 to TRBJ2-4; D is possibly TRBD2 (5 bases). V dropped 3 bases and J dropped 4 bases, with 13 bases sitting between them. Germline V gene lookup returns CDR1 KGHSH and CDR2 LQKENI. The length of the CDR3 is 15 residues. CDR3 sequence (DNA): TGTGCCAGCTCACCGCCGGGGTCGTTAAAAAACATTCAGTACTTC. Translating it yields CASSPPGSLKNIQYF.

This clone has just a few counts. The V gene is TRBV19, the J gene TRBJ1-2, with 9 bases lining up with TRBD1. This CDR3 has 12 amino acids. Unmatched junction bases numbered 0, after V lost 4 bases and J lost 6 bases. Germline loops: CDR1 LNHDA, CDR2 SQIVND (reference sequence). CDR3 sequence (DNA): TGTGCCAGTAGTAGACAGGGGGATGGCTACACCTTC. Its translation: CASSRQGDGYTF.

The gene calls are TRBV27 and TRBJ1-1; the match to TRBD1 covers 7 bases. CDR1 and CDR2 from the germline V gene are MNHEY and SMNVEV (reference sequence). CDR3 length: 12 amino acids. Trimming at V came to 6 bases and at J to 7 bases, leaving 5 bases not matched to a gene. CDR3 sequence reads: CASSTGTVEAFF. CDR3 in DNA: TGTGCCAGCAGCACCGGGACAGTTGAAGCTTTCTTT.

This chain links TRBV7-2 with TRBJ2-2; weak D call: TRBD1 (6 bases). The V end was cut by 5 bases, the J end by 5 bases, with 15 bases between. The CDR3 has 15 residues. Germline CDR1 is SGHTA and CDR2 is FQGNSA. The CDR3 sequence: CASSQIQGPTGELFF. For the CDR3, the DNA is TGTGCCAGCAGCCAAATACAGGGTCCTACCGGGGAGCTGTTTTTT.

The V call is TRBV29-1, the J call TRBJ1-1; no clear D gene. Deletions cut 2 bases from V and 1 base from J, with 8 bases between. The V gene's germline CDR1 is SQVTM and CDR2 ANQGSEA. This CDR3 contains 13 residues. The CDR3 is CSVEPQENTEAFF. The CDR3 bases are TGCAGCGTTGAACCCCAGGAGAACACTGAAGCTTTCTTT.

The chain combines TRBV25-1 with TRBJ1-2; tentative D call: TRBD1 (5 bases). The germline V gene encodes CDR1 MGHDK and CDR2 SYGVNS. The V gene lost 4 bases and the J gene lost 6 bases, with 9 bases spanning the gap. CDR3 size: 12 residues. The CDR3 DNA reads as TGTGCCAGCAGTGTAGGGGCTGATGGCTACACCTTC. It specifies CASSVGADGYTF.

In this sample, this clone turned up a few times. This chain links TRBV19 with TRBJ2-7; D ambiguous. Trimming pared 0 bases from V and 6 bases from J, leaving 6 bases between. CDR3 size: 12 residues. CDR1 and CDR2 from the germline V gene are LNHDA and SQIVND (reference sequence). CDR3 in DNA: TGTGCCAGTAGTATAGATAGGAGCGAGCAGTACTTC. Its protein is CASSIDRSEQYF.

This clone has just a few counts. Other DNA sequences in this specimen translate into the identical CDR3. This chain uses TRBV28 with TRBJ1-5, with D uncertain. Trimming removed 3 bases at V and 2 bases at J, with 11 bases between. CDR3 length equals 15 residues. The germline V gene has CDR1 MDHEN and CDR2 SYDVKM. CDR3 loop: CASSFHRGGNQPQHF. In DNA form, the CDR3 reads TGTGCCAGCAGTTTCCATCGCGGTGGCAATCAGCCCCAGCATTTT.

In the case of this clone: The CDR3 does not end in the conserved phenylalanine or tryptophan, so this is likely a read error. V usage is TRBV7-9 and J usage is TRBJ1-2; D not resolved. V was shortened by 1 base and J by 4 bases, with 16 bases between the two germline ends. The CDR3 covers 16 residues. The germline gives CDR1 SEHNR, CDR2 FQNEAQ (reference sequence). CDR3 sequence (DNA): TGTGCCAGCAGCTTAGTGGGGAGTGTGCGCATCTATGGCTACACCCTC. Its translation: CASSLVGSVRIYGYTL.

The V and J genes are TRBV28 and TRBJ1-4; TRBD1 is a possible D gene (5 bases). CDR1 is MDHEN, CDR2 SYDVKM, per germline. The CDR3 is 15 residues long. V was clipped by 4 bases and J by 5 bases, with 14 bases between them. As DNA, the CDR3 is TGTGCCAGCAGTTCGCCCAGGCGGACAAATGAAAAACTGTTTTTT. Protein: CASSSPRRTNEKLFF.

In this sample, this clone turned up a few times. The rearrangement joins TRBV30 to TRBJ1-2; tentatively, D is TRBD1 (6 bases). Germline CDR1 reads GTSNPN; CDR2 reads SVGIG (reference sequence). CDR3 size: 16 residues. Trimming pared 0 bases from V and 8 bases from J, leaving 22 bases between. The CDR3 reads CAWSVLRWGGAKGYTF. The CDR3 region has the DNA TGTGCCTGGAGTGTACTGAGGTGGGGGGGGGCGAAGGGCTACACCTTC.

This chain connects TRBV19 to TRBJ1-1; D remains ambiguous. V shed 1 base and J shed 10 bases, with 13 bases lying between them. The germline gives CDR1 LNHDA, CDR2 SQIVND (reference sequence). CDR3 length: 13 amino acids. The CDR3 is CASSIGGSPGAFF. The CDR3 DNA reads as TGTGCCAGTAGTATAGGCGGCAGCCCGGGAGCTTTCTTT.

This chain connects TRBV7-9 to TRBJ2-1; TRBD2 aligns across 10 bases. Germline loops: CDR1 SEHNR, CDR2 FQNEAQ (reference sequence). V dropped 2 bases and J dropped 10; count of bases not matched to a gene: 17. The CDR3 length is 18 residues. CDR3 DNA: TGTGCCAGCAGCTTAAGGAGCGGGGGGGCCTCGGGAGTGCGGGAGCAGTTCTTC. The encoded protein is CASSLRSGGASGVREQFF.

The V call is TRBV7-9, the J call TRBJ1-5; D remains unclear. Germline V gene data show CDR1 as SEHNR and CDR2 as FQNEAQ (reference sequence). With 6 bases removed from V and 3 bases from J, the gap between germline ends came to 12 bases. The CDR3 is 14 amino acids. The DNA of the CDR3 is TGTGCCAGCAGTAGAGGAGGTATCAATCAGCCCCAGCATTTT. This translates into CASSRGGINQPQHF. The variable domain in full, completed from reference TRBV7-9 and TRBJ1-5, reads DTGVSQNPRHKITKRGQNVTFRCDPISEHNRLYWYRQTLGQGPEFLTYFQNEAQLEKSRLLSDRFSAERPKGSFSTLEIQRTEQGDSAMYLCASSRGGINQPQHFGDGTRLSIL.

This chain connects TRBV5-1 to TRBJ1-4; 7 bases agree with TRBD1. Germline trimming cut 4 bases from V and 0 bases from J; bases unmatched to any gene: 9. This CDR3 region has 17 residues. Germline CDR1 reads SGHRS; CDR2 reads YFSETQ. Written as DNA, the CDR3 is TGCGCCAGCAGCCCAGGGGGTACGGTTGCAACTAATGAAAAACTGTTTTTT. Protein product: CASSPGGTVATNEKLFF. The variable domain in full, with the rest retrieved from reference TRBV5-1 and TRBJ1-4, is KAGVTQTPRYLIKTRGQQVTLSCSPISGHRSVSWYQQTPGQGLQFLFEYFSETQRNKGNFPGRFSGRQFSNSRSEMNVSTLELGDSALYLCASSPGGTVATNEKLFFGSGTQLSVL.

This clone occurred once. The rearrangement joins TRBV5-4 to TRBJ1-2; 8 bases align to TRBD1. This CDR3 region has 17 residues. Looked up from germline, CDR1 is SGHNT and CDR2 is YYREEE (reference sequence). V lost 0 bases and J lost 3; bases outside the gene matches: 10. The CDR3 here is CASSLGRDRPLDYGYTF. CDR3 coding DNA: TGTGCCAGCAGCTTGGGTCGGGACAGGCCGTTGGACTATGGCTACACCTTC.

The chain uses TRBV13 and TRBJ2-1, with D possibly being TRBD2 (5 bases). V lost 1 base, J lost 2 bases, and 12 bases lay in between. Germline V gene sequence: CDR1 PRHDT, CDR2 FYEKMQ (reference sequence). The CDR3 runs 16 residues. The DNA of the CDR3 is TGTGCCAGCAGCTTAGATCCGGGGATCGCCTACAATGAGCAGTTCTTC. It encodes CASSLDPGIAYNEQFF. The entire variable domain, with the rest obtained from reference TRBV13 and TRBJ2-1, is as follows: AAGVIQSPRHLIKEKRETATLKCYPIPRHDTVYWYQQGPGQDPQFLISFYEKMQSDKGSIPDRFSAQQFSDYHSELNMSSLELGDSALYFCASSLDPGIAYNEQFFGPGTRLTVL.

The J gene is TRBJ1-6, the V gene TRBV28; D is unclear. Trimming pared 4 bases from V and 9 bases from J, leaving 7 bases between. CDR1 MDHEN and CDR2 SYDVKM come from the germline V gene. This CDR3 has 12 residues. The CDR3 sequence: CASSSSGSPLHF. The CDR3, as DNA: TGTGCCAGCAGTTCGAGCGGTTCACCCCTCCACTTT.

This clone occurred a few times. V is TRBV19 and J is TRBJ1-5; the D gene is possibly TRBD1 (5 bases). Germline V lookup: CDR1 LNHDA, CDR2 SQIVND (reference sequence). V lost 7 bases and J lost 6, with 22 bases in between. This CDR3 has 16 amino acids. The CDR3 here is CASTQGVDEATQPQHF. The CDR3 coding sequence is TGTGCCAGTACTCAGGGCGTGGACGAGGCGACTCAGCCCCAGCATTTT.

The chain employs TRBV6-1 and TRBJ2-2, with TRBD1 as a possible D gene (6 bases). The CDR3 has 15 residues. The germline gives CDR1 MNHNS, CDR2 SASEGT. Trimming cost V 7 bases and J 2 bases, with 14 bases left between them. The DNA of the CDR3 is TGTGCCAGCACCGCCGGGACACTTAACACCGGGGAGCTGTTTTTT. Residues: CASTAGTLNTGELFF.

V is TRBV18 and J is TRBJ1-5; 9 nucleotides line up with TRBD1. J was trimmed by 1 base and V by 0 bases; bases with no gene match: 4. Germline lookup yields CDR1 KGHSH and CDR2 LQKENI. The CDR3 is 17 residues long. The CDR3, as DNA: TGTGCCAGCTCACCACCGGGACAGGGTAGGAGCAATCAGCCCCAGCATTTT. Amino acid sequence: CASSPPGQGRSNQPQHF.

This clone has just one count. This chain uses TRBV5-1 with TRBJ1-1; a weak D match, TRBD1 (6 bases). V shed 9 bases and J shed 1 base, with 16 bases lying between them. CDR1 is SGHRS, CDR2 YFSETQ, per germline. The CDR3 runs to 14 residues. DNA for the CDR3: TGCGCCACCGGAGAAGGACAGACGAACACTGAAGCTTTCTTT. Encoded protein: CATGEGQTNTEAFF.

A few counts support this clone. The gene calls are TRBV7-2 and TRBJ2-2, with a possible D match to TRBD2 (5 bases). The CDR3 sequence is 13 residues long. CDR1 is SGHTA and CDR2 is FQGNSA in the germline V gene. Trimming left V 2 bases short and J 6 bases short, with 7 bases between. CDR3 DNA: TGTGCCAGCAGCTTACGAGGGCCCGGGGAGCTGTTTTTT. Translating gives CASSLRGPGELFF.

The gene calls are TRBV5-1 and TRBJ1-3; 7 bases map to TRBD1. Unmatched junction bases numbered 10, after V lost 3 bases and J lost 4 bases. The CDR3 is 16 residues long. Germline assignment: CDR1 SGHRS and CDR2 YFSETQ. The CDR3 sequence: CASSSSPGTAGNTIYF. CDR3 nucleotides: TGCGCCAGCAGCTCATCCCCCGGGACAGCGGGAAACACCATATATTTT.